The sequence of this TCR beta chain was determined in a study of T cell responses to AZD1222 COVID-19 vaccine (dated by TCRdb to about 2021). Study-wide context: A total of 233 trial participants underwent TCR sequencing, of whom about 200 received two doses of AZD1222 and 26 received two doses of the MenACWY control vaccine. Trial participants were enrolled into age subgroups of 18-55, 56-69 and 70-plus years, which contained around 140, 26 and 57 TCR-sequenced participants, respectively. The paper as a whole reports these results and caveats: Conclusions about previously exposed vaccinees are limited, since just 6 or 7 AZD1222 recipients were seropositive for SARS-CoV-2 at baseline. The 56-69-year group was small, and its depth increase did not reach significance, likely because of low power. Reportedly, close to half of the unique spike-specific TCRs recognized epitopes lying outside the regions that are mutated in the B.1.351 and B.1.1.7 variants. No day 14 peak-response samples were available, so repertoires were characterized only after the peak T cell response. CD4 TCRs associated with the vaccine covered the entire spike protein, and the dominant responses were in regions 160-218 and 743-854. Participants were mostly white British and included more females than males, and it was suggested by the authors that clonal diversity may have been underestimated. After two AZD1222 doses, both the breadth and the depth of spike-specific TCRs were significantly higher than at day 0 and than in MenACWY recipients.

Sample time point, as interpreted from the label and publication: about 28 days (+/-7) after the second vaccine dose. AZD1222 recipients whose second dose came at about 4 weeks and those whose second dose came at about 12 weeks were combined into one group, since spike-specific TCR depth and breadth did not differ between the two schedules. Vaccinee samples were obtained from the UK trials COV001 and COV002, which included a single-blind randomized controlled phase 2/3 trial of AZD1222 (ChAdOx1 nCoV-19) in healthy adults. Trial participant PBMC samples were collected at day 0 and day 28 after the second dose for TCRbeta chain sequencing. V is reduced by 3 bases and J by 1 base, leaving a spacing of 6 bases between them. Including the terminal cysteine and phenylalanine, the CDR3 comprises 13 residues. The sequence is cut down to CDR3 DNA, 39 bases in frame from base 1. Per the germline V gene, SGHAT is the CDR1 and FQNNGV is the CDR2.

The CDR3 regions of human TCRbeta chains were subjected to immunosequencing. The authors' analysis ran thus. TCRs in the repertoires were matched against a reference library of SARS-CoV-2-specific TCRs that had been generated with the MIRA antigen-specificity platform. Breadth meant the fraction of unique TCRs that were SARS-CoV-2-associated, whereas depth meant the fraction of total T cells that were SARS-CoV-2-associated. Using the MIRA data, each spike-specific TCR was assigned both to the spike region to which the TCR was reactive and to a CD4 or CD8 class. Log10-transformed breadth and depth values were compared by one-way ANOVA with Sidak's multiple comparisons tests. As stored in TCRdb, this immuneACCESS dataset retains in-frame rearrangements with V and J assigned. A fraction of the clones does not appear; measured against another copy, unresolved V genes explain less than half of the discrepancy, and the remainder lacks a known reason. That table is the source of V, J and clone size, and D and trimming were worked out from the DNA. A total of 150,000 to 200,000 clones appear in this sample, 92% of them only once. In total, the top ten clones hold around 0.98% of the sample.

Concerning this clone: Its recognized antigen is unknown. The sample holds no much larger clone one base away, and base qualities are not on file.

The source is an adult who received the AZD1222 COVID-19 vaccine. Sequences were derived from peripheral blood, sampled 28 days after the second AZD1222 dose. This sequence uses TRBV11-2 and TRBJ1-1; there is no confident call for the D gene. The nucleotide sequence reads TGTGCCAGCAGCTTCTTGTGGAACACTGAAGCTTTCTTT. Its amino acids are CASSFLWNTEAFF.